This T cell receptor (beta chain) was recorded in a study of blood T cell repertoires in COVID-19. With 2 bases removed from V and 2 bases from J, the gap between germline ends came to 16 bases. In germline, CDR1 is ENHRY, CDR2 SYGVKD. The CDR3 is 17 amino acids. As processed by the authors: The assay estimated nucleated cells by amplifying reference gene primers. Here immunoSEQ multiplex PCR was the method, and the copy in TCRdb shows in-frame clones only, minus some. V, J and clone size were drawn from that table, and D and trimming were deduced from the DNA. Among roughly 200,000 clones listed, 83% were seen once.

The V gene is TRBV10-3, the J gene TRBJ1-5; TRBD1 might be the D (6 bases). The receptor's source is a man aged 35 to 55 with active or convalescent COVID-19. Sequencing was carried out using peripheral blood. This CDR3 reads CAISEMGAPLGNQPQHF. The CDR3 DNA follows: TGTGCCATCAGTGAGATGGGGGCTCCCCTCGGCAATCAGCCCCAGCATTTT.